The rows below give T cell receptor beta chains drawn from one sample of a study of blood T cell repertoires in COVID-19. The assay was immunoSEQ multiplex PCR, and TCRdb's table has in-frame clones only and misses some. The repertoire holds under 300,000 clones, with 85% as singletons. Material for sequencing was peripheral blood. The source of these receptors is a human donor in a cohort sampled during active COVID-19. The CDR3 runs from the conserved cysteine through the conserved F or W. D genes are given only for firm matches. Only part of the rows carry a size: once, few, many, or a class if the clone is expanded.

d_call,j_call,v_call,clone_size,cdr3_nt,cdr3_aa
.,TRBJ1-3,TRBV6-2/TRBV6-3,.,TGTGCCAGCAGCCGAACCGGGGGGACCGGAAACACCATATATTTT,CASSRTGGTGNTIYF
TRBD2,TRBJ2-7,TRBV4-1,.,TGCGCCAGCAGCAAGGGACTAGCGGAACCCTTCTACGAGCAGTACTTC,CASSKGLAEPFYEQYF
.,TRBJ2-3,TRBV14,.,TGTGCCAGCAGCCAAGCAAACCTACCCAGCACAGATACGCAGTATTTT,CASSQANLPSTDTQYF
TRBD1,TRBJ1-2,TRBV18,.,TGTGCCAGCTCACCACCCATAACAGGGGACTACACCTTC,CASSPPITGDYTF
.,TRBJ2-1,TRBV2,.,TGTGCCAGCAGTCCCGACAGGTTAGATGAGCAGTTCTTC,CASSPDRLDEQFF
.,TRBJ1-2,TRBV19,.,TGTGCCAGTAGTATACGGTCCCCGGCTAACTATGGCTACACCTTC,CASSIRSPANYGYTF
.,TRBJ1-2,TRBV11-2,.,TGTGCCAGCAGCCCAAGCGGGGGCTATGGCTACACCTTC,CASSPSGGYGYTF
TRBD2,TRBJ2-7,TRBV7-2,.,TGTGCCAGCAGCTTACTAGCGGGAGGGCCCGGCGAGCAGTACTTC,CASSLLAGGPGEQYF
.,TRBJ2-3,TRBV3-1/TRBV3-2,.,TGTGCCAGCAGCCAATCAGGGTCAAAACGCACAGATACGCAGTATTTT,CASSQSGSKRTDTQYF
.,TRBJ2-1,TRBV2,many,TGTGCCAGCAGTGCCCTCTCCCCCTTAGCGGAGCAGTTCTTC,CASSALSPLAEQFF
TRBD1,TRBJ2-7,TRBV6-2/TRBV6-3,.,TGTGCCAGCAGTCCACAGGGGTTTGGTTACGAGCAGTACTTC,CASSPQGFGYEQYF
.,TRBJ1-4,TRBV7-9,.,TGTGCCAGCAGCTTAGGACTAGCAACTAATGAAAAACTGTTTTTT,CASSLGLATNEKLFF
TRBD2,TRBJ2-7,TRBV6-5,.,TGTGCCAGCACCGCTAGCGGGAGGGTAAACGAGCAGTACTTC,CASTASGRVNEQYF
TRBD1,TRBJ2-3,TRBV24-1,.,TGTGCCACCAGTGACGCGGGACAGGCGACAGATACGCAGTATTTT,CATSDAGQATDTQYF
TRBD1,TRBJ1-1,TRBV29-1,.,TGCAGCGTTGACTGGGGACAGACTGAAGCTTTCTTT,CSVDWGQTEAFF
TRBD1,TRBJ2-7,TRBV18,.,TGTGCCAGCTCACCAGACGGGACAGGTCCGTCGCGCGAGCAGTACTTC,CASSPDGTGPSREQYF
TRBD1,TRBJ2-5,TRBV2,few,TGTGCCAGCAGGGAGACAGGGGTTGGAGAGACCCAGTACTTC,CASRETGVGETQYF
.,TRBJ2-7,TRBV6-1,.,TGTGCCAGCAGTGAAGGCAGGGCTGTGAGGGAGCAGTACTTC,CASSEGRAVREQYF
.,TRBJ1-2,TRBV2,.,TGTGCCAGCACGGGGGGCGGCTATGGCTACATCTTC,CASTGGGYGYIF
.,TRBJ1-5,TRBV7-2,.,TGTGCCAGCAGCTACCGGAGCAATCAGCCCCAGCATTTT,CASSYRSNQPQHF
TRBD1,TRBJ1-2,TRBV28,once,TGTGCCAGCAGCTTGGGACAGGCGGGAGGCTACACCTTC,CASSLGQAGGYTF
.,TRBJ2-5,TRBV7-8,.,TGTGCCAGCAGCTCCTCGGGGGCGGGGAGGGAAGAGACCCAGTACTTC,CASSSSGAGREETQYF
TRBD2,TRBJ2-7,TRBV10-3,.,TGTGCCACAACTTGGGAGGGCCAGAGCTCCTACGAGCAGTACTTC,CATTWEGQSSYEQYF
.,TRBJ1-1,TRBV3-1/TRBV3-2,.,TGTGCCAGCAGCCAAGACTCGACAGTGGGCGGGAGAAGCACTGAAGCTTTCTTT,CASSQDSTVGGRSTEAFF
TRBD2,TRBJ2-7,TRBV2,.,TGTGCCAGCGCTAGCGGGACCTTCTACGAGCAGTACTTC,CASASGTFYEQYF
.,TRBJ2-2,TRBV27,.,TGTGCCAGCAGTTTGGGGGGAAGGGATACCGGGGAGCTGTTTTTT,CASSLGGRDTGELFF
TRBD1,TRBJ1-5,TRBV18,.,TGTGCCAGCTCACCTGGGCGACAGGGACTTCAGCCCCAGCATTTT,CASSPGRQGLQPQHF
TRBD2,TRBJ2-1,TRBV11-3,.,TGTGCCAGCAGCGTTAGCGGGAGGGCCCGCAATGAGCAGTTCTTC,CASSVSGRARNEQFF
TRBD2,TRBJ2-7,TRBV18,.,TGTGCCAGCTCACCAGACTGGAGCGGGGGCTCCTACGAGCAGTACTTC,CASSPDWSGGSYEQYF
TRBD2,TRBJ2-1,TRBV20-1,once,TGCAGTGCTAGTGGCGGGGGGGAGCAGTTCTTC,CSASGGGEQFF
TRBD1,TRBJ1-1,TRBV25-1,.,TGTGCCAGCAGCCCCCGGGACAGGGAATCAGCTGAAGCTTTCTTT,CASSPRDRESAEAFF
.,TRBJ1-1,TRBV29-1,.,TGCAGCGTTGCCCTAAGGGTCGGGGTTGACACTGAAGCTTTCTTT,CSVALRVGVDTEAFF
TRBD2,TRBJ2-3,TRBV6-5,.,TGTGCCAGCAGTTACGGGTCGGGAGGGCCAACAGATACGCAGTATTTT,CASSYGSGGPTDTQYF
.,TRBJ2-1,TRBV7-3,.,TGTGCCAGCGGGCCGGGTGGAGGGTCCAATGAGCAGTTCTTC,CASGPGGGSNEQFF
TRBD2,TRBJ2-5,TRBV2,.,TGTGCCAGCAGTCCCGGGACTAGCGGGAGAGGGGGATGGAGAGAGACCCAGTACTTC,CASSPGTSGRGGWRETQYF
.,TRBJ2-7,TRBV2,.,TGTGCCAGCAGCCGGGACATGCAAGGCTACGAGCAGTACTTC,CASSRDMQGYEQYF
.,TRBJ2-1,TRBV4-2,.,TGTGCCAGCAGCCAAGGGGGATTGGCGGGAAAGTACAATGAGCAGTTCTTC,CASSQGGLAGKYNEQFF
TRBD1,TRBJ2-7,TRBV7-8,.,TGTGCCAGCAGCTTTCCGAGTTCGACAGGGAAGTACGAGCAGTACTTC,CASSFPSSTGKYEQYF
TRBD2,TRBJ2-1,TRBV7-2,.,TGTGCCAGCAGCTTGAGCGGGACGGTAAATGAGCAGTTCTTC,CASSLSGTVNEQFF
.,TRBJ1-1,TRBV27,.,TGTGCCAGCAGTTTGTTCGGTAACACTGAAGCTTTCTTT,CASSLFGNTEAFF
.,TRBJ2-2,TRBV7-2,.,TGTGCCAGCAGCTTAGTGCCGGGAGCCGGGGAGCTGTTTTTT,CASSLVPGAGELFF
TRBD1,TRBJ1-4,TRBV19,.,TGTGCCAGTAGTATCCGGGACAGGCCTAATGAAAAACTGTTTTTT,CASSIRDRPNEKLFF
.,TRBJ2-4,TRBV7-2,.,TGTGCCAGCAGCTTATCCCGGACAGTGGGAAACATTCAGTACTTC,CASSLSRTVGNIQYF
TRBD2,TRBJ2-3,TRBV6-4,.,TGTGCCAGCAGCCTCGGGACTAGCGGGACCCTAGATACGCAGTATTTT,CASSLGTSGTLDTQYF
.,TRBJ2-1,TRBV6-2/TRBV6-3,.,TGTGCCAGCAGTTGGTGGTCTCAATATGGGCCGGGGTACAATGAGCAGTTCTTC,CASSWWSQYGPGYNEQFF
TRBD1,TRBJ1-5,TRBV19,.,TGTGCCAGTAGTACCAGGGGGCCGCGTCAGCCCCAGCATTTT,CASSTRGPRQPQHF
.,TRBJ2-1,TRBV7-8,.,TGTGCCAGCAGCTTAACATCGGGACTTTCGAGAGAGCAGTTCTTC,CASSLTSGLSREQFF
TRBD2,TRBJ2-1,TRBV28,.,TGTGCCAGCAGACTTGGGACTAGCTGGGTCGATGAGCAGTTCTTC,CASRLGTSWVDEQFF
.,TRBJ2-7,TRBV30,few,TGTGCCTGGAGTCTCCAAACAGGAAGCTCCTACGAGCAGTACTTC,CAWSLQTGSSYEQYF
.,TRBJ1-2,TRBV3-1/TRBV3-2,.,TGTGCCAGCAGCCCGCGGGTTATGGAGGATGGCTACACCTTC,CASSPRVMEDGYTF
.,TRBJ2-5,TRBV6-4,.,TGTGCCAGCAGTAACACGTTACAAGAGACCCAGTACTTC,CASSNTLQETQYF
TRBD2,TRBJ2-3,TRBV20-1,.,TGCAGTGCTAGTCCTTTAGCGGGAGGAGGAGATACGCAGTATTTT,CSASPLAGGGDTQYF
TRBD2,TRBJ2-5,TRBV7-2,.,TGTGCCAGCAGCTTAGTGCTAGCGGGAGGTTCAGAGACCCAGTACTTC,CASSLVLAGGSETQYF
.,TRBJ2-1,TRBV21-1,.,TGTGCCAGCAGCAGATATCCAGGGGGTACGGACAATGAGCAGTTCTTC,CASSRYPGGTDNEQFF
.,TRBJ1-1,TRBV13,.,TGTGCCAGCAGTCTGAGGGGGAACCCTGAAGCTTTCTTT,CASSLRGNPEAFF
.,TRBJ2-1,TRBV10-3,.,TGTGCCATCCAGGGGCACAATGAGCAGTTCTTC,CAIQGHNEQFF